This T cell receptor beta chain is drawn from a study of T cells after yellow fever vaccination. Study results and caveats: Highly abundant clonotypes carried over from the bulk population could end up in FACS-sorted repertoires as contaminants. After the booster, over 95% of CD4 and 88% of CD8 primary-response clones were re-detected. A weaker secondary response peaked on day 5, the primary on day 15.

The sample holds many counts of this clonotype. What it binds is not known. Synthesis of TCR cDNA relied on 5'RACE template switching, which attached a universal primer site and UMIs. Each CDR3 protein is one row after TCRdb ran MiXCR on the 5' RACE reads. The table shows some 160,000 distinct CDR3 sequences, with more than 5.5% occurring only once. Between the trimmed V and J ends, which lost 2 bases and 2 bases, there was a span of 9 bases. Germline V gene sequence: CDR1 SGHRS, CDR2 YFSETQ. This CDR3 spans 14 amino acids. This clonotype was sampled from a man aged 18 to 30 who received the YFV17D yellow fever vaccine. V is TRBV5-1 and J is TRBJ2-3; D may match TRBD1 or TRBD2 (5 bases each). The sequences come from CD4+ T cells sorted from PBMCs, collected 4 to 6 days after the first yellow fever vaccination. The CDR3 DNA follows: TGCGCCAGCAGCTTAGGGACCCCCACAGATACGCAGTATTTT. This gives the protein CASSLGTPTDTQYF.